The 28 T cell receptor beta chains below were found in one sample sequenced in a study of cytomegalovirus exposure and HLA in healthy donors. The PCR made use of 60 Vbeta and 13 Jbeta primers. Measured with immunoSEQ multiplex PCR; TCRdb has only the in-frame clones, and not every one. The repertoire has 90,000 to 100,000 clones, approximately 68% of them found once; the top ten carry over 5%. Sequencing was carried out using PBMCs. Receptors were obtained from a boy aged 5 to 17 in good health and CMV-seropositive.

The chain uses TRBV4-2 and TRBJ2-2; 7 bases are shared with TRBD1. V dropped 4 bases and J dropped 6; count of bases not matched to a gene: 8. Germline lookup yields CDR1 LGHNA and CDR2 YNFKEQ. The CDR3 covers 15 residues. DNA for the CDR3: TGTGCCAGCAGCCTGATAATCCAGGGGGCCGGGGAGCTGTTTTTT. Its protein product is CASSLIIQGAGELFF.

The table lists this clone with a few counts. V gene TRBV2 combines with J gene TRBJ1-1; D perhaps matches TRBD1 (5 bases). CDR1 and CDR2 from the germline V gene are SNHLY and FYNNEI. There are 17 residues in the CDR3. V was shortened by 0 bases and J by 3 bases, with 17 bases between the two germline ends. The CDR3 sequence is CASSEAGGIRGDTEAFF. The CDR3 region has the DNA TGTGCCAGCAGTGAAGCGGGCGGGATAAGGGGTGACACTGAAGCTTTCTTT. Full variable domain (missing parts from reference TRBV2 and TRBJ1-1): EPEVTQTPSHQVTQMGQEVILRCVPISNHLYFYWYRQILGQKVEFLVSFYNNEISEKSEIFDDQFSVERPDGSNFTLKIRSTKLEDSAMYFCASSEAGGIRGDTEAFFGQGTRLTVV.

The chain recombines TRBV10-3 with TRBJ1-1; perhaps TRBD1 as D (5 bases). Trimming took 6 bases from V and 7 from J, leaving 15 bases between them. The CDR3 spans 13 residues. Germline CDR1 reads ENHRY; CDR2 reads SYGVKD. The CDR3 reads CAIRPGTLSEAFF. The CDR3, as DNA: TGTGCCATCAGACCGGGGACTCTAAGTGAAGCTTTCTTT.

The chain links TRBV30 to TRBJ1-1; D is undetermined. Germline CDR1 is GTSNPN and CDR2 is SVGIG (reference sequence). V lost 4 bases, J lost 1 base, and 16 bases lay in between. The CDR3 has 15 amino acids. The CDR3 spells CAWNLGGPPNTEAFF. DNA of the CDR3: TGTGCCTGGAATTTGGGTGGGCCCCCGAACACTGAAGCTTTCTTT. Supplemented by reference TRBV30 and TRBJ1-1, the full variable domain reads SQTIHQWPATLVQPVGSPLSLECTVEGTSNPNLYWYRQAAGRGLQLLFYSVGIGQISSEVPQNLSASRPQDRQFILSSKKLLLSDSGFYLCAWNLGGPPNTEAFFGQGTRLTVV.

The V gene is TRBV5-4, the J gene TRBJ2-2; possible D gene TRBD1, 5 bases. CDR3 length: 16 residues. The V end was cut by 0 bases, the J end by 7 bases, with 16 bases between. CDR1 and CDR2 (germline): SGHNT, YYREEE (reference sequence). In nucleotides, the CDR3 is TGTGCCAGCAGCTTGGGCCAGGGTGGTGGTAACGGGGAGCTGTTTTTT. Protein: CASSLGQGGGNGELFF.

This clone was picked up a small number of times. The chain recombines TRBV11-2 with TRBJ1-5; 7 bases are a match to TRBD1. CDR3 length: 15 residues. The V segment lost 0 bases and the J segment 3 bases; nucleotides outside the gene matches: 2. In germline, CDR1 is SGHAT, CDR2 FQNNGV. The CDR3 DNA reads TGTGCCAGCAGCTTAGACGGGACAGTCAATCAGCCCCAGCATTTT. This codes for CASSLDGTVNQPQHF.

This chain connects TRBV7-9 to TRBJ1-2; D is ambiguous. V was cut by 5 bases and J by 4 bases, with 14 bases left in between. This CDR3 is built from 14 residues. Germline CDR1 reads SEHNR; CDR2 reads FQNEAQ (reference sequence). CDR3 sequence reads: CASSPRWQTYGYTF. The DNA for the CDR3 is TGTGCCAGCAGCCCGAGGTGGCAGACCTATGGCTACACCTTC.

The chain has TRBV15 and TRBJ2-5; maybe TRBD2 (6 bases). Trimming pared 7 bases from V and 1 base from J, leaving 13 bases between. CDR1 and CDR2 (germline): LNHNV, YYDKDF (reference sequence). This CDR3 is 14 amino acids long. The chain's CDR3 is CATNPGDFQETQYF. In DNA, the CDR3 is TGTGCCACCAACCCCGGGGACTTCCAAGAGACCCAGTACTTC.

The CDR3 coding sequence is TGCGCCAGCAGCTCAGGACTAGCGGGAGACCCAGATACGCAGTATTTT. This gives the protein CASSSGLAGDPDTQYF. This chain links TRBV5-1 with TRBJ2-3, with TRBD2 matching 13 bases. CDR1 and CDR2 from the germline V gene are SGHRS and YFSETQ. The CDR3 sequence is 16 residues long. With V trimmed by 3 bases and J by 4 bases, 5 bases remained unmatched.

J is TRBJ2-5 and V is TRBV18; perhaps TRBD2 as D (5 bases). Germline-derived CDR1 and CDR2 are KGHSH and LQKENI. The CDR3 has 16 residues. Trimming shortened V by 2 bases and J by 0 bases, and 13 bases separated the two germline ends. CDR3 amino acids: CASSPNSLANQETQYF. The DNA for the CDR3 is TGTGCCAGCTCACCAAATAGTCTAGCCAACCAAGAGACCCAGTACTTC.

The table lists this clone with a few counts. V usage is TRBV30 and J usage is TRBJ2-1, with TRBD1 matching 7 bases. Per the germline V gene, CDR1 is GTSNPN and CDR2 is SVGIG (reference sequence). J gave up 7 bases and V 2 bases, and 8 bases lay outside the gene matches. The CDR3 is 14 residues long. DNA for the CDR3: TGTGCCTGGAGTCCCGGGCCCAGGGGGAATGAGCAGTTCTTC. It specifies CAWSPGPRGNEQFF.

This clone was seen more than once but under ten times. The chain employs TRBV6-1 and TRBJ1-2, with D uncertain. CDR1 and CDR2 from the germline V gene are MNHNS and SASEGT. CDR3 length: 13 amino acids. Trimming removed 2 bases from V and 5 bases from J, with 9 bases in between. The CDR3 DNA reads as TGTGCCAGCAGTGAATATAGTTTATATGGCTACACCTTC. Translation gives CASSEYSLYGYTF.

In its sample, this clone was seen a few times. The chain recombines TRBV4-3 with TRBJ1-1; D is unclear. The CDR3 totals 13 residues. The V gene's germline CDR1 is LGHNA and CDR2 YSLEER. Trimming shortened V by 1 base and J by 8 bases, and 11 bases separated the two germline ends. CDR3 sequence: CASSQVQNQEAFF. The CDR3 bases are TGCGCCAGCAGCCAAGTTCAGAACCAAGAAGCTTTCTTT.

This chain uses TRBV2 with TRBJ1-1, with unresolved D. This CDR3 contains 15 residues. Germline values: CDR1 SNHLY, CDR2 FYNNEI. V shed 7 bases and J shed 4 bases, with 19 bases lying between them. The CDR3 region has the DNA TGTGCCAGCAAAAAATCCCGGGAGTTGGGCACTGAAGCTTTCTTT. As protein: CASKKSRELGTEAFF.

This sequence joins TRBV5-1 and TRBJ2-7; 9 bases are a match to TRBD1. The germline V gene has CDR1 SGHRS and CDR2 YFSETQ. The V segment lost 2 bases and the J segment 3 bases; nucleotides outside the gene matches: 6. The CDR3 is made up of 15 amino acids. The CDR3 nucleotides are TGCGCCAGCAGCTTAACAGGGGGCGATGGCTACGAGCAGTACTTC. Its protein is CASSLTGGDGYEQYF.

This clone was recorded only once. CDR3 region: CASSYGRGLEAFF. CDR3 nucleotide sequence: TGTGCCAGCAGTTACGGCAGGGGATTAGAAGCTTTCTTT. The chain links TRBV6-5 to TRBJ1-1; D might be TRBD1 (6 bases). The CDR3 is 13 residues long. CDR1 MNHEY and CDR2 SVGAGI come from the germline V gene. Trimming removed 2 bases from V and 8 bases from J, with 12 bases in between.

The chain uses TRBV6-5 and TRBJ1-1; D unclear. CDR1 and CDR2 (germline): MNHEY, SVGAGI. Trimming took 3 bases from V and 5 from J, leaving 7 bases between them. CDR3 length equals 12 residues. CDR3 residues: CASSYSWTEAFF. The CDR3 DNA reads TGTGCCAGCAGTTATAGTTGGACTGAAGCTTTCTTT.

The J gene is TRBJ2-5, the V gene TRBV5-1; D gene uncertain. The DNA end is a closer match to TRBJ2-7, so the J assignment may be wrong. The CDR3 spans 15 residues. Per germline, CDR1 SGHRS and CDR2 YFSETQ. CDR3 region: CASSFDGPRNYEQYF. CDR3 in DNA: TGCGCCAGCAGCTTCGACGGTCCCCGAAACTACGAGCAGTACTTC.

This clone has just a few counts. The rearrangement uses TRBV5-6 and TRBJ1-1; D is possibly TRBD1 (6 bases). The CDR3 covers 16 residues. V lost 1 base and J 0 bases, leaving 13 bases between the germline ends. Germline values: CDR1 SGHDT, CDR2 YYEEEE. The CDR3 nucleotides read TGTGCCAGCAGCTTGTTCGGGGGGCGAATGAACACTGAAGCTTTCTTT. This translates into CASSLFGGRMNTEAFF.

This clone rates as medium-sized. The chain is built from TRBV10-3 and TRBJ1-1, with D maybe TRBD1 (6 bases). Trimming stripped 0 bases from V and 4 bases from J, with 12 bases between. The CDR3 contains 15 residues. The germline V gene has CDR1 ENHRY and CDR2 SYGVKD. Here the CDR3 reads CAISESGGPGTEAFF. The CDR3 region has the DNA TGTGCCATCAGTGAGTCAGGGGGTCCGGGCACTGAAGCTTTCTTT.

The chain employs TRBV6-6 and TRBJ2-1; the match to TRBD2 covers 11 bases. CDR1 and CDR2 (germline): MNHNY, SVGAGI (reference sequence). The CDR3 covers 15 residues. The V and J ends lost 6 bases and 5 bases, in that order; junction bases with no gene match: 6. The CDR3 bases are TGTGCCAGCAGGAGCTGGACTAGCGGGCACAATGAGCAGTTCTTC. Residues: CASRSWTSGHNEQFF.

This clone has just a few counts. The chain links TRBV6-5 to TRBJ2-5; D is uncertain. The CDR3 is 14 residues long. CDR1 is MNHEY and CDR2 is SVGAGI in the germline V gene. The ends were cut back, 3 bases at V and 3 bases at J, with 11 bases in the middle. The CDR3 nucleotides are TGTGCCAGCAGTTATCGGTTGGTGGAAGAGACCCAGTACTTC. Its translation is CASSYRLVEETQYF.

This clone was counted only a few times. The chain employs TRBV4-1 and TRBJ1-5; D remains unclear. V was shortened by 7 bases and J by 5 bases, with 18 bases between the two germline ends. Germline CDR1 and CDR2: MGHRA and YSYEKL. The CDR3 is 15 residues long. The CDR3 bases are TGCGCCAGCAACCCTTACTTCGACGGAGATCAGCCCCAGCATTTT. It yields the protein CASNPYFDGDQPQHF.

This clone showed up just a few times. The chain carries TRBV10-1 and TRBJ2-2; D may be TRBD2 (5 bases). The V and J ends lost 4 bases and 1 base respectively, with 7 bases between them. The CDR3 covers 14 residues. Germline V CDR1 and CDR2: WNHNN, SYGVQD (reference sequence). CDR3 sequence: CASSARGNTGELFF. CDR3 sequence (DNA): TGCGCCAGCAGTGCACGGGGGAACACCGGGGAGCTGTTTTTT.

J is TRBJ2-7 and V is TRBV5-1; 7 bases agree with TRBD2. CDR1 and CDR2 (germline): SGHRS, YFSETQ. Losses at the gene ends were 1 base for V and 3 bases for J; bases not matched to a gene: 10. The CDR3 spans 16 residues. CDR3 sequence (DNA): TGCGCCAGCAGCTTGTCGCCTAGCGGAGATCTCTACGAGCAGTACTTC. Translation gives CASSLSPSGDLYEQYF.

The chain uses TRBV5-1 and TRBJ2-1; 9 bases are a match to TRBD2. Germline V CDR1 and CDR2: SGHRS, YFSETQ. Trimming removed 2 bases from V and 3 bases from J; junction bases left unmatched: 6. This CDR3 has 16 residues. DNA for the CDR3: TGCGCCAGCAGCTTCCGACTAGCGGATAGCTACAATGAGCAGTTCTTC. Protein: CASSFRLADSYNEQFF.

The chain recombines TRBV4-2 with TRBJ2-1; D gene ambiguous. Germline CDR1 is LGHNA and CDR2 is YNFKEQ. The CDR3 runs to 16 residues. V was trimmed by 1 base and J by 0 bases, leaving 10 bases between them. For the CDR3, the DNA is TGTGCCAGCAGCCAAGGGGCCGAAGGCTCCTACAATGAGCAGTTCTTC. Translating gives CASSQGAEGSYNEQFF.

This clone was detected a few times. This chain joins TRBV5-6 and TRBJ1-4, with D unclear. In germline, CDR1 is SGHDT, CDR2 YYEEEE. The CDR3 is 12 amino acids. Trimming removed 2 bases from V and 6 bases from J, with 5 bases in between. Here the CDR3 DNA reads TGTGCCAGCAGCTTAGCGGATGAAAAACTGTTTTTT. Amino acids: CASSLADEKLFF.